A single sample is the source of the 28 T cell receptor beta chains below, sequenced in a study of blood T cell repertoires in COVID-19. Data came from immunoSEQ multiplex PCR; TCRdb stores just in-frame clones and leaves some out. Of under 200,000 clones listed, about four fifths are singletons. Source material: PBMCs or T cells enriched from blood (not recorded which). Receptors originate from a woman aged 25 to 39 who had been exposed to COVID-19.

V usage is TRBV6-5 and J usage is TRBJ2-5, with D possibly matching TRBD2 (7 bases). Germline V gene data show CDR1 as MNHEY and CDR2 as SVGAGI. V lost 2 bases, J lost 5 bases, and 12 bases lay in between. CDR3 length: 14 residues. CDR3 loop: CASSYIGGRETQYF. The CDR3 coding sequence is TGTGCCAGCAGTTACATCGGGGGGCGGGAGACCCAGTACTTC.

This rearrangement joins TRBV7-2 to TRBJ1-6; D is undetermined. Germline CDR1 and CDR2: SGHTA and FQGNSA. CDR3 length: 15 residues. With 5 bases removed from V and 4 bases from J, the gap between germline ends came to 12 bases. The CDR3 DNA sequence: TGTGCCAGCAGCCTCGGAGATCCTTATAATTCACCCCTCCACTTT. It encodes CASSLGDPYNSPLHF.

The chain combines TRBV7-9 with TRBJ2-7, with TRBD1 matching 7 bases. CDR1 SEHNR and CDR2 FQNEAQ come from the germline V gene (reference sequence). J lost 0 bases, V lost 0 bases, and 2 bases had no gene match. This CDR3 contains 15 residues. The CDR3 region has the DNA TGTGCCAGCAGCTTAGCCGGGACAGTCTCCTACGAGCAGTACTTC. Its translation: CASSLAGTVSYEQYF. Full variable domain (outside the CDR3, taken from reference TRBV7-9 and TRBJ2-7): DTGVSQNPRHKITKRGQNVTFRCDPISEHNRLYWYRQTLGQGPEFLTYFQNEAQLEKSRLLSDRFSAERPKGSFSTLEIQRTEQGDSAMYLCASSLAGTVSYEQYFGPGTRLTVT.

The chain links TRBV19 to TRBJ1-5; D perhaps matches TRBD1 (6 bases). Trimming removed 5 bases at V and 2 bases at J, with 7 bases between. The CDR3 is made up of 13 amino acids. Per the germline V gene, CDR1 is LNHDA and CDR2 is SQIVND (reference sequence). Here the CDR3 DNA reads TGTGCCAGTAGTTGGACAGGCAATCAGCCCCAGCATTTT. As protein: CASSWTGNQPQHF.

The chain employs TRBV2 and TRBJ1-6, with a tentative D call TRBD1 (6 bases). The V end lost 2 bases, the J end lost 7 bases, and 9 bases lay between the germline ends. Germline values: CDR1 SNHLY, CDR2 FYNNEI. The CDR3 contains 14 residues. CDR3 bases: TGTGCCAGCAGTGAAACCAGGGGAAATTCACCCCTCCACTTT. The encoded protein is CASSETRGNSPLHF.

This chain joins TRBV3-1 (or the pseudogene TRBV3-2) and TRBJ2-3; tentative D call: TRBD2 (6 bases). V was trimmed by 5 bases and J by 3 bases, leaving 15 bases between them. The V gene's germline CDR1 is LGHDT and CDR2 YNNKEL (reference sequence). The CDR3 length is 15 residues. CDR3 sequence (DNA): TGTGCCAGCAGCGGGACTGGGACGGGGACAGATACGCAGTATTTT. Encoded protein: CASSGTGTGTDTQYF.

The chain uses TRBV6-5 and TRBJ2-3, with 10 bases fitting TRBD2. CDR1 is MNHEY, CDR2 SVGAGI, per germline. Unmatched junction bases numbered 2, after V lost 2 bases and J lost 3 bases. This CDR3 has 15 residues. CDR3 amino acids: CASSYGAGGTDTQYF. In DNA, the CDR3 is TGTGCCAGCAGTTACGGAGCGGGGGGGACAGATACGCAGTATTTT.

The rearrangement joins TRBV29-1 to TRBJ2-7, with D uncertain. The CDR3 spans 11 residues. The V end lost 4 bases, the J end lost 3 bases, and 7 bases lay between the germline ends. Germline V gene sequence: CDR1 SQVTM, CDR2 ANQGSEA. CDR3 region: CSVATIYEQYF. CDR3 in DNA: TGCAGCGTTGCTACTATCTACGAGCAGTACTTC.

Concerning this clone itself: The sample carries other DNA sequences with the same CDR3. The chain uses TRBV15 and TRBJ1-5, with D perhaps matching TRBD1 (5 bases). The CDR3 loop spans 15 amino acids. V was trimmed by 3 bases and J by 2 bases, leaving 11 bases between them. Germline loops: CDR1 LNHNV, CDR2 YYDKDF (reference sequence). This CDR3 is CATSSVRGGNQPQHF. CDR3 nucleotides: TGTGCCACCAGCAGCGTCCGGGGGGGCAATCAGCCCCAGCATTTT.

The rearrangement uses TRBV4-1 and TRBJ2-7; TRBD1 matches at 8 bases. Germline CDR1 reads MGHRA; CDR2 reads YSYEKL. This CDR3 region has 16 residues. V was pared by 0 bases and J by 3 bases, with 7 bases of the junction left unmatched. CDR3 region: CASSQDMTGVVYEQYF. The CDR3 region has the DNA TGCGCCAGCAGCCAAGATATGACAGGGGTCGTCTACGAGCAGTACTTC.

V usage is TRBV14 and J usage is TRBJ1-4, with unresolved D. V was shortened by 4 bases and J by 0 bases, with 12 bases between the two germline ends. The CDR3 is made up of 16 amino acids. CDR1 SGHDN and CDR2 FVKESK come from the germline V gene. The chain's CDR3 is CASSRPSGSTNEKLFF. In nucleotides, the CDR3 is TGTGCCAGCAGCCGCCCGTCAGGCTCAACTAATGAAAAACTGTTTTTT. The full variable domain, its missing parts supplied by reference TRBV14 and TRBJ1-4, is EAGVTQFPSHSVIEKGQTVTLRCDPISGHDNLYWYRRVMGKEIKFLLHFVKESKQDESGMPNNRFLAERTGGTYSTLKVQPAELEDSGVYFCASSRPSGSTNEKLFFGSGTQLSVL.

This chain connects TRBV7-2 to TRBJ2-2; 7 positions match TRBD1. Germline CDR1 and CDR2: SGHTA and FQGNSA. This CDR3 is 15 amino acids long. After removal of 8 bases from V and 5 bases from J, the junction contained 11 bases not matched to a gene. CDR3 loop: CASSVLTGRTGELFF. DNA for the CDR3: TGTGCCAGCTCAGTACTGACAGGGCGTACCGGGGAGCTGTTTTTT.

Regarding this clone: This same CDR3 is encoded by further DNA sequences in the sample. J is TRBJ1-5 and V is TRBV6-5; D unresolved. V lost 4 bases, J lost 1 base, and 5 bases lay in between. The V gene's germline CDR1 is MNHEY and CDR2 SVGAGI. The CDR3 contains 13 residues. CDR3 nucleotides: TGTGCCAGCAGTTCGCGGAGCAATCAGCCCCAGCATTTT. Its protein is CASSSRSNQPQHF.

This chain connects TRBV7-2 to TRBJ2-7; 9 nucleotides line up with TRBD2. Germline V gives CDR1 SGHTA, CDR2 FQGNSA. With V trimmed by 0 bases and J by 1 base, 7 bases remained unmatched. The CDR3 consists of 17 residues. The CDR3 DNA sequence: TGTGCCAGCAGCTTAGCAGGGACTAGCCCCCCATCCTACGAGCAGTACTTC. This encodes CASSLAGTSPPSYEQYF.

The chain recombines TRBV9 with TRBJ1-3; D unresolved. The V gene lost 0 bases and the J gene lost 2 bases, with 9 bases spanning the gap. CDR1 SGDLS and CDR2 YYNGEE come from the germline V gene. This CDR3 is 15 amino acids long. The CDR3 protein is CASSVGSSAGNTIYF. CDR3 in DNA: TGTGCCAGCAGCGTAGGATCGTCGGCTGGAAACACCATATATTTT.

CDR3 in amino acids: CASSLETNGYGYTF. The CDR3 nucleotides are TGTGCCAGCAGCCTAGAAACTAACGGGTATGGCTACACCTTC. The gene calls are TRBV5-6 and TRBJ1-2; D ambiguous. The germline gives CDR1 SGHDT, CDR2 YYEEEE. Deletions cut 4 bases from V and 5 bases from J, with 15 bases between. The CDR3 has 14 amino acids.

The V and J genes are TRBV13 and TRBJ1-3; TRBD1 aligns across 9 bases. V was pared by 8 bases and J by 0 bases, with 14 bases of the junction left unmatched. Germline CDR1 PRHDT, CDR2 FYEKMQ (reference sequence). The length of the CDR3 is 18 residues. The CDR3 nucleotides are TGTGCCAGCGCGTCCAAATTCGGACAGGGGAGCTCTGGAAACACCATATATTTT. This gives the protein CASASKFGQGSSGNTIYF. The full variable domain, in which reference TRBV13 and TRBJ1-3 provide the parts outside the CDR3, is AAGVIQSPRHLIKEKRETATLKCYPIPRHDTVYWYQQGPGQDPQFLISFYEKMQSDKGSIPDRFSAQQFSDYHSELNMSSLELGDSALYFCASASKFGQGSSGNTIYFGEGSWLTVV.

The V and J genes are TRBV2 and TRBJ1-4, with D possibly being TRBD1 (6 bases). Trimming cost V 8 bases and J 5 bases, with 18 bases left between them. The V gene's germline CDR1 is SNHLY and CDR2 FYNNEI. The CDR3 loop spans 15 amino acids. For the CDR3, the DNA is TGTGCCAGCCAAACCACCGGGACAAACAATGAAAAACTGTTTTTT. The encoded protein is CASQTTGTNNEKLFF. Looking up the rest from reference TRBV2 and TRBJ1-4 gives the full variable domain: EPEVTQTPSHQVTQMGQEVILRCVPISNHLYFYWYRQILGQKVEFLVSFYNNEISEKSEIFDDQFSVERPDGSNFTLKIRSTKLEDSAMYFCASQTTGTNNEKLFFGSGTQLSVL.

The chain couples TRBV19 to TRBJ1-2; D unresolved. CDR3 length: 15 amino acids. Per the germline V gene, CDR1 is LNHDA and CDR2 is SQIVND (reference sequence). With 1 base removed from V and 0 bases from J, the gap between germline ends came to 9 bases. CDR3 bases: TGTGCCAGTAGTATAGGAAGCCCCGCTAACTATGGCTACACCTTC. It is translated as CASSIGSPANYGYTF.

The chain uses TRBV29-1 and TRBJ2-6, with 7 bases matching TRBD1. The CDR3 has 15 residues. The V gene's germline CDR1 is SQVTM and CDR2 ANQGSEA. Trimming cost V 8 bases and J 1 base; bases outside gene matches: 8. CDR3: CSTGTVISGANVLTF. The CDR3 coding sequence is TGCAGCACCGGGACAGTAATATCTGGGGCCAACGTCCTGACTTTC.

This clone was counted a few times. The genes are TRBV29-1 and TRBJ2-3; 7 nucleotides line up with TRBD1. V lost 5 bases to trimming and J lost 3 bases; unmatched junction nucleotides: 5. The CDR3 loop spans 13 amino acids. Germline V lookup: CDR1 SQVTM, CDR2 ANQGSEA. CDR3 protein: CSVRQGGTDTQYF. The CDR3 bases are TGCAGCGTTCGACAGGGCGGAACAGATACGCAGTATTTT.

This clone was seen only once. The rearrangement uses TRBV19 and TRBJ1-2; D might be TRBD1 (5 bases). Per the germline V gene, CDR1 is LNHDA and CDR2 is SQIVND (reference sequence). Between the trimmed V and J ends, which lost 7 bases and 2 bases, there was a span of 11 bases. The length of the CDR3 is 13 residues. The CDR3 loop reads CASTKDRNYGYTF. CDR3 nucleotide sequence: TGTGCCAGTACCAAAGACAGAAACTATGGCTACACCTTC.

V usage is TRBV20-1 and J usage is TRBJ1-4, with unresolved D. Germline CDR1 DFQATT, CDR2 SNEGSKA (reference sequence). Trimming shortened V by 3 bases and J by 8 bases, and 16 bases separated the two germline ends. The CDR3 has 14 amino acids. Here the CDR3 reads CSASSAGSNEKLFF. In DNA, the CDR3 is TGCAGTGCTAGTTCGGCGGGTTCCAACGAAAAACTGTTTTTT.

This sequence joins TRBV9 and TRBJ1-1; 8 bases match TRBD1. Germline CDR1 SGDLS, CDR2 YYNGEE. CDR3 length equals 12 residues. Losses at the gene ends were 6 bases for V and 7 bases for J; bases not matched to a gene: 5. CDR3 coding DNA: TGTGCCAGCAACCCCGGGACAGGTGAAGCTTTCTTT. Residues: CASNPGTGEAFF.

Written as DNA, the CDR3 is TGTGCCAGCAATAGGGACTTCACAGATACGCAGTATTTT. Its translation: CASNRDFTDTQYF. The chain employs TRBV6-5 and TRBJ2-3, with a possible D match to TRBD2 (6 bases). The CDR3 has 13 amino acids. Germline V gene sequence: CDR1 MNHEY, CDR2 SVGAGI. Trimming stripped 7 bases from V and 2 bases from J, with 10 bases between.

V gene TRBV5-1 combines with J gene TRBJ1-1, with 7 positions matching TRBD1. Germline loops: CDR1 SGHRS, CDR2 YFSETQ. The CDR3 has 15 residues. V was pared by 0 bases and J by 4 bases, with 6 bases of the junction left unmatched. DNA of the CDR3: TGCGCCAGCAGCTTGGGACAGGGCCGGGGCACTGAAGCTTTCTTT. Residues: CASSLGQGRGTEAFF. The full variable domain, its missing parts supplied by reference TRBV5-1 and TRBJ1-1, is KAGVTQTPRYLIKTRGQQVTLSCSPISGHRSVSWYQQTPGQGLQFLFEYFSETQRNKGNFPGRFSGRQFSNSRSEMNVSTLELGDSALYLCASSLGQGRGTEAFFGQGTRLTVV.

The chain is built from TRBV5-5 and TRBJ1-2; TRBD1 aligns across 9 bases. This CDR3 is built from 14 residues. Looked up from germline, CDR1 is SGHKS and CDR2 is YYEKEE (reference sequence). The junction had 7 bases not matched to a gene; V was cut back by 2 bases and J by 8 bases. The DNA for the CDR3 is TGTGCCAGCAGCTTAGGGACAGGGAGTAGGGGCTACACCTTC. Translated, it gives CASSLGTGSRGYTF. The full variable domain, with the rest looked up from reference TRBV5-5 and TRBJ1-2, is DAGVTQSPTHLIKTRGQQVTLRCSPISGHKSVSWYQQVLGQGPQFIFQYYEKEERGRGNFPDRFSARQFPNYSSELNVNALLLGDSALYLCASSLGTGSRGYTFGSGTRLTVV.

This clone was found once. The V and J genes are TRBV7-3 and TRBJ1-1, with TRBD1 as a possible D gene (6 bases). Germline-derived CDR1 and CDR2 are SGHTA and FQGTGA. V was pared by 5 bases and J by 4 bases, with 14 bases between. The CDR3 contains 14 residues. The CDR3 reads CASSPQGGATEAFF. CDR3 in DNA: TGTGCCAGCAGCCCTCAAGGGGGTGCCACTGAAGCTTTCTTT.